These 22 T cell receptor beta chains share one sample of origin, sequenced in a study of cytomegalovirus exposure and HLA in healthy donors (TCRdb year 2017). The library was produced with the immunoSEQ multiplex PCR assay. For the multiplex PCR, a mixture combining 60 forward primers for TCR Vbeta segments and 13 reverse primers for TCR Jbeta segments was used. Held by TCRdb, this immuneACCESS table contains in-frame sequences only and omits some clones. Under half of the omission traces to an unresolved V gene where checked; the cause of the rest is unknown. This sample has fewer than 250,000 clones in its table, and 75% to 80% of those were observed once. Less than 2% of the sample goes to the ten largest clones. Sequencing was done on a sample of PBMCs. All receptors come from a male donor in good health and CMV-seronegative.

The chain couples TRBV9 to TRBJ2-7; possibly TRBD2 for D (6 bases). CDR1 is SGDLS and CDR2 is YYNGEE in the germline V gene. CDR3 length: 14 residues. V was clipped by 0 bases and J by 0 bases, with 7 bases between them. The CDR3 reads CASSVDGSSYEQYF. CDR3 in DNA: TGTGCCAGCAGCGTAGACGGGAGCTCCTACGAGCAGTACTTC.

The rearrangement links TRBV28 to TRBJ2-2, with D perhaps matching TRBD1 (5 bases). Per germline, CDR1 MDHEN and CDR2 SYDVKM. CDR3 length equals 15 residues. Trimming took 6 bases from V and 5 from J, leaving 16 bases between them. The CDR3 nucleotides are TGTGCCAGCAGCGTAGGGGATCCAAAGACCGGGGAGCTGTTTTTT. It encodes CASSVGDPKTGELFF.

The chain uses TRBV5-6 and TRBJ2-5; 15 bases line up with TRBD2. Near its end, the DNA agrees better with TRBJ2-7, so the J call may be wrong. Looked up from germline, CDR1 is SGHDT and CDR2 is YYEEEE. CDR3 length equals 15 residues. The CDR3 protein is CASSTWTSGRDEQYF. The CDR3 DNA is TGTGCCAGCAGCACATGGACTAGCGGGAGGGACGAGCAGTACTTC.

This clone was counted between two and nine times. The chain uses TRBV6-5 and TRBJ1-1, with D tentatively TRBD1 (6 bases). Germline CDR1 is MNHEY and CDR2 is SVGAGI. This CDR3 is built from 16 residues. V shed 0 bases and J shed 0 bases, with 11 bases lying between them. The CDR3 region is CASSYSNRVLNTEAFF. The CDR3 DNA follows: TGTGCCAGCAGTTACTCGAACAGGGTCTTGAACACTGAAGCTTTCTTT.

This rearrangement joins TRBV5-6 to TRBJ2-2; TRBD2 aligns across 7 bases. V was pared by 0 bases and J by 1 base, with 3 bases of the junction left unmatched. The germline CDR1 and CDR2 sequences are SGHDT and YYEEEE. This CDR3 comprises 16 residues. Written as DNA, the CDR3 is TGTGCCAGCAGCTTGGAGGTAGCGGGGAACACCGGGGAGCTGTTTTTT. It translates to CASSLEVAGNTGELFF.

This clone was counted a few times. The rearrangement joins TRBV14 to TRBJ2-7, with TRBD2 identical over 13 bases. J gave up 1 base and V 1 base, and 4 bases lay outside the gene matches. From germline, CDR1 is SGHDN and CDR2 FVKESK. The CDR3 spans 17 residues. CDR3 loop: CASSQVPGLAGSYEQYF. The DNA of the CDR3 is TGTGCCAGCAGCCAAGTTCCGGGACTAGCGGGGTCCTACGAGCAGTACTTC. The full variable domain, completed using reference TRBV14 and TRBJ2-7, is EAGVTQFPSHSVIEKGQTVTLRCDPISGHDNLYWYRRVMGKEIKFLLHFVKESKQDESGMPNNRFLAERTGGTYSTLKVQPAELEDSGVYFCASSQVPGLAGSYEQYFGPGTRLTVT.

The CDR3 reads CASSLDRAQPQHF. CDR3 sequence (DNA): TGTGCCAGCAGTTTAGACAGGGCTCAGCCCCAGCATTTT. The V and J genes are TRBV28 and TRBJ1-5; 7 bases line up with TRBD1. Losses at the gene ends were 2 bases for V and 6 bases for J; bases not matched to a gene: 1. Germline V gene data show CDR1 as MDHEN and CDR2 as SYDVKM. CDR3 length: 13 residues.

This chain connects TRBV11-3 to TRBJ2-2; tentatively, D is TRBD1 (5 bases). The germline V and J ends were trimmed by 8 bases and 6 bases, with 19 bases remaining between them. The length of the CDR3 is 15 residues. Germline lookup yields CDR1 SGHNT and CDR2 YENEEA. Here the CDR3 reads CASGTGPQGPGELFF. The DNA for the CDR3 is TGTGCCAGCGGAACCGGGCCCCAGGGTCCCGGGGAGCTGTTTTTT.

V and J are TRBV9 and TRBJ1-2; D is uncertain. Germline CDR1 reads SGDLS; CDR2 reads YYNGEE. CDR3 length: 12 residues. Deletions cut 5 bases from V and 8 bases from J, with 13 bases between. The CDR3 loop is CASSDMVDGYTF. The DNA for the CDR3 is TGTGCCAGCAGTGACATGGTAGACGGCTACACCTTC.

The V gene is TRBV7-9, the J gene TRBJ1-2, with TRBD1 matching over 7 bases. V shed 8 bases, J shed 2 bases, and the junction held 8 bases outside the gene matches. The V gene's germline CDR1 is SEHNR and CDR2 FQNEAQ (reference sequence). The CDR3 has 14 residues. The CDR3 loop is CASSGTAENYGYTF. The CDR3 nucleotides are TGTGCCAGCTCCGGGACAGCAGAAAACTATGGCTACACCTTC. The complete variable domain, with remaining parts taken from reference TRBV7-9 and TRBJ1-2, reads DTGVSQNPRHKITKRGQNVTFRCDPISEHNRLYWYRQTLGQGPEFLTYFQNEAQLEKSRLLSDRFSAERPKGSFSTLEIQRTEQGDSAMYLCASSGTAENYGYTFGSGTRLTVV.

This chain connects TRBV7-3 to TRBJ2-1; a weak D match, TRBD2 (5 bases). CDR1 is SGHTA, CDR2 FQGTGA, per germline. Trimming left V 2 bases short and J 0 bases short, with 11 bases between. This CDR3 has 16 residues. This CDR3 reads CASSLGGYSSYNEQFF. The CDR3 bases are TGTGCCAGCAGCTTAGGCGGGTACAGCTCCTACAATGAGCAGTTCTTC.

The V and J genes are TRBV2 and TRBJ2-7; D ambiguous. The germline gives CDR1 SNHLY, CDR2 FYNNEI. This CDR3 has 14 amino acids. The V end was cut by 4 bases, the J end by 0 bases, with 10 bases between. CDR3 sequence reads: CASSVRYGSYEQYF. The CDR3 nucleotides read TGTGCCAGCAGTGTCCGGTATGGCTCCTACGAGCAGTACTTC.

In nucleotides, the CDR3 is TGTGCCAGCAGTTCGACAGGGGAGAACGGCTACACCTTC. Its translation is CASSSTGENGYTF. The chain carries TRBV28 and TRBJ1-2; 8 nucleotides match TRBD1. CDR1 is MDHEN, CDR2 SYDVKM, per germline. J lost 8 bases, V lost 4 bases, and 6 bases had no gene match. There are 13 residues in the CDR3.

The V gene is TRBV4-3, the J gene TRBJ1-2, with TRBD1 as a possible D gene (5 bases). Trimming took 0 bases from V and 8 from J, leaving 13 bases between them. The germline CDR1 and CDR2 sequences are LGHNA and YSLEER. CDR3 length equals 14 residues. The CDR3 loop reads CASSQDFTGEGYTF. The CDR3 region has the DNA TGCGCCAGCAGCCAAGATTTTACAGGCGAGGGCTACACCTTC.

The rearrangement joins TRBV27 to TRBJ1-5, with D possibly TRBD1 on 5 matching bases. Trimming removed 2 bases from V and 0 bases from J, with 11 bases in between. Germline assignment: CDR1 MNHEY and CDR2 SMNVEV (reference sequence). The CDR3 contains 16 residues. CDR3 sequence: CASSLGAGYSNQPQHF. Here the CDR3 DNA reads TGTGCCAGCAGTTTAGGGGCAGGGTATAGCAATCAGCCCCAGCATTTT.

The rearrangement uses TRBV9 and TRBJ2-5, with TRBD1 matching 12 bases. The J segment lost 5 bases and the V segment lost 5 bases, leaving 7 bases of the junction unmatched. Germline V lookup: CDR1 SGDLS, CDR2 YYNGEE. CDR3 length equals 15 residues. The CDR3 is CASRTGQGASETQYF. The CDR3 bases are TGTGCCAGCAGGACGGGACAGGGGGCTTCGGAGACCCAGTACTTC.

The V gene is TRBV5-1, the J gene TRBJ2-3, with TRBD2 matching over 10 bases. The CDR3 totals 16 residues. CDR1 and CDR2 from the germline V gene are SGHRS and YFSETQ. V shed 1 base and J 1 base; nucleotides not matched to a gene: 3. As DNA, the CDR3 is TGCGCCAGCAGCTTGCCTACTAGCGGGGGCACAGATACGCAGTATTTT. Translated, it gives CASSLPTSGGTDTQYF. Complete variable domain (other parts from reference TRBV5-1 and TRBJ2-3): KAGVTQTPRYLIKTRGQQVTLSCSPISGHRSVSWYQQTPGQGLQFLFEYFSETQRNKGNFPGRFSGRQFSNSRSEMNVSTLELGDSALYLCASSLPTSGGTDTQYFGPGTRLTVL.

This chain joins TRBV30 and TRBJ2-7; the D gene is possibly TRBD2 (5 bases). Trimming took 1 base from V and 2 from J, leaving 9 bases between them. Per germline, CDR1 GTSNPN and CDR2 SVGIG (reference sequence). CDR3 length: 13 residues. The CDR3 region is CAWSDGVAYEQYF. CDR3 bases: TGTGCCTGGAGTGACGGGGTCGCCTACGAGCAGTACTTC.

The genes are TRBV4-3 and TRBJ2-1; D might be TRBD1 (5 bases). Germline values: CDR1 LGHNA, CDR2 YSLEER. The CDR3 length is 14 residues. The V and J ends lost 3 bases and 1 base respectively, with 7 bases between them. CDR3 in DNA: TGCGCCAGCAGCCATGGACAATCCTACAATGAGCAGTTCTTC. Translating gives CASSHGQSYNEQFF.

The chain links TRBV5-6 to TRBJ1-5, with D maybe TRBD1 (6 bases). CDR1 SGHDT and CDR2 YYEEEE come from the germline V gene. V shed 5 bases and J shed 4 bases, with 13 bases lying between them. The CDR3 consists of 14 residues. The CDR3, as DNA: TGTGCCAGCAGTGGCGGACAGCAAAATCAGCCCCAGCATTTT. Its protein product is CASSGGQQNQPQHF.

The chain uses TRBV11-1 and TRBJ2-5; D possibly corresponds to TRBD1 (5 bases). The CDR3 totals 11 residues. Germline V lookup: CDR1 SGHAT, CDR2 FQDESV (reference sequence). The V end lost 4 bases, the J end lost 5 bases, and 5 bases lay between the germline ends. The chain's CDR3 is CASSSGETQYF. The CDR3 coding sequence is TGTGCCAGCAGCTCAGGGGAGACCCAGTACTTC.

V is TRBV11-3 and J is TRBJ2-5, with TRBD2 matching over 9 bases. Trimming removed 1 base from V and 1 base from J; junction bases left unmatched: 4. The CDR3 runs to 16 residues. Germline CDR1 is SGHNT and CDR2 is YENEEA. In DNA form, the CDR3 reads TGTGCCAGCAGCTTAGGTCTAGCGGGAAGCCAAGAGACCCAGTACTTC. Protein sequence: CASSLGLAGSQETQYF.